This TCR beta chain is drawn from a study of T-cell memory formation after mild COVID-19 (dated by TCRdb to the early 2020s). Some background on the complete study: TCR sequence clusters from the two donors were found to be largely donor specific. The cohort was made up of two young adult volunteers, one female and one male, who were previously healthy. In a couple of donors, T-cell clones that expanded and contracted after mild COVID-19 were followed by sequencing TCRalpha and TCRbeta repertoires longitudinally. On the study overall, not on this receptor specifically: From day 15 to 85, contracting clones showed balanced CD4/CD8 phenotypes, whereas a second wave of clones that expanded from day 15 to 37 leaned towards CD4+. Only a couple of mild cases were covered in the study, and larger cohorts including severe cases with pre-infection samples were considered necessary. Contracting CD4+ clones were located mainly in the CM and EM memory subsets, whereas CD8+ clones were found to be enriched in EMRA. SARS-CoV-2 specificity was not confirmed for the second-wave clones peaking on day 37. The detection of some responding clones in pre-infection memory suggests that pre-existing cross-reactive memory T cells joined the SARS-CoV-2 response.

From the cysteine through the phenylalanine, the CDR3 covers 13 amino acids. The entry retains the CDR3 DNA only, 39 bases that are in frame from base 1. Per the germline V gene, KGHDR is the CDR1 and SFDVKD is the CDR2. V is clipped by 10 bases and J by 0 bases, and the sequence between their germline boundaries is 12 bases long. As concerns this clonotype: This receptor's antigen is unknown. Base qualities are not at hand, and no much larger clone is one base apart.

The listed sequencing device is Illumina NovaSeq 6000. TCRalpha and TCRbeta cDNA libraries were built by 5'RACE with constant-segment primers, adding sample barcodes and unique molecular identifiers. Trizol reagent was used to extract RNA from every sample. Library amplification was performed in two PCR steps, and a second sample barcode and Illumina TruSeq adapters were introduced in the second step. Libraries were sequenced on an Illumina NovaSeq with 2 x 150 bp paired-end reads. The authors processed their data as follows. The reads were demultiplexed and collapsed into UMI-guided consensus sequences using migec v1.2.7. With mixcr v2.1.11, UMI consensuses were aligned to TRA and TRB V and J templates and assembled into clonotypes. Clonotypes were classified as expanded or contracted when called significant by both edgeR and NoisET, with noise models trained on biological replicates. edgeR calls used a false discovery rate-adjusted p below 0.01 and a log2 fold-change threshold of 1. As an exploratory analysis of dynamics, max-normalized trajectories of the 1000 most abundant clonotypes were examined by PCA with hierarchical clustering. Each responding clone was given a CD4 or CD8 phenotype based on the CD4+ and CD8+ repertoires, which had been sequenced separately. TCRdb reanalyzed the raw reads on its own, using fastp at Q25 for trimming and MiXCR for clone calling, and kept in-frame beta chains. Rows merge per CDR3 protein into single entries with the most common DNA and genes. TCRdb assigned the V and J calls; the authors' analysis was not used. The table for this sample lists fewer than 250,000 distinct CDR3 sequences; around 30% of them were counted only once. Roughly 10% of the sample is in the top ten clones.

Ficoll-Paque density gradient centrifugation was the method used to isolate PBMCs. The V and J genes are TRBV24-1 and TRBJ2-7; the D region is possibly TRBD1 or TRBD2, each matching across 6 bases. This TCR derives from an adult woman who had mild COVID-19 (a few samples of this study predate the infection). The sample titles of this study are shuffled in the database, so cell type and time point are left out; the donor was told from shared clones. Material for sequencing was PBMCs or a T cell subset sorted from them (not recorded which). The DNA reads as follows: TGTGCCACGATAGGGGGGAGCTCCTACGAGCAGTACTTC. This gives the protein CATIGGSSYEQYF.